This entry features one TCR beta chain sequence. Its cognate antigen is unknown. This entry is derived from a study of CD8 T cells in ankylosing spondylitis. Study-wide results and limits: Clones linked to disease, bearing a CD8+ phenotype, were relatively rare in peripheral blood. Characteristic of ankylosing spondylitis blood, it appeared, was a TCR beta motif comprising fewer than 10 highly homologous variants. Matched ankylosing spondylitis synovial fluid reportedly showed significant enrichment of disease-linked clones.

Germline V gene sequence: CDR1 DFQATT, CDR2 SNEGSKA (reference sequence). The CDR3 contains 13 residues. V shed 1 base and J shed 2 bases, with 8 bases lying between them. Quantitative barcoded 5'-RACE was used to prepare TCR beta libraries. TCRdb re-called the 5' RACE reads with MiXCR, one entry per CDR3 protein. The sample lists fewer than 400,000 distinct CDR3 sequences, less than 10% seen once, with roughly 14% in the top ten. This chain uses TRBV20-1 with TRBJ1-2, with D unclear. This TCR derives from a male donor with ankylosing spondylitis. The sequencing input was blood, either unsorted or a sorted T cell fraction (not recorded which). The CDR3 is CSARVDTNYGYTF. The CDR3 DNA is TGCAGTGCTAGAGTAGATACAAACTATGGCTACACCTTC.